These 2 T cell receptor beta chains were all obtained from the same sample, sequenced in a study of cytomegalovirus exposure and HLA in healthy donors. 13 Jbeta primers and 60 Vbeta primers were used for the PCR. Here immunoSEQ multiplex PCR was the method, and the copy in TCRdb shows in-frame clones only, minus some. This sample has 150,000 to 200,000 clones; 80% to 85% occur once, and the top ten carry 0.8%. Sequenced sample: PBMCs. The receptors here all came from a woman aged 18 to 35 in good health and CMV-seronegative.

The V and J genes are TRBV7-9 and TRBJ1-1, with D unclear. CDR3 length: 12 residues. Germline V gives CDR1 SEHNR, CDR2 FQNEAQ (reference sequence). V was cut by 4 bases and J by 6 bases, with 9 bases left in between. CDR3 sequence reads: CASSSAGSEAFF. The CDR3 nucleotides are TGTGCCAGCAGCTCCGCGGGTTCTGAAGCTTTCTTT.

V is TRBV7-9 and J is TRBJ2-7, with 7 bases fitting TRBD2. This CDR3 comprises 13 residues. V lost 4 bases to trimming and J lost 4 bases; unmatched junction nucleotides: 4. Germline V gives CDR1 SEHNR, CDR2 FQNEAQ (reference sequence). DNA for the CDR3: TGTGCCAGCAGCTCCTCTAGCGGTTACGAGCAGTACTTC. Protein sequence: CASSSSSGYEQYF.